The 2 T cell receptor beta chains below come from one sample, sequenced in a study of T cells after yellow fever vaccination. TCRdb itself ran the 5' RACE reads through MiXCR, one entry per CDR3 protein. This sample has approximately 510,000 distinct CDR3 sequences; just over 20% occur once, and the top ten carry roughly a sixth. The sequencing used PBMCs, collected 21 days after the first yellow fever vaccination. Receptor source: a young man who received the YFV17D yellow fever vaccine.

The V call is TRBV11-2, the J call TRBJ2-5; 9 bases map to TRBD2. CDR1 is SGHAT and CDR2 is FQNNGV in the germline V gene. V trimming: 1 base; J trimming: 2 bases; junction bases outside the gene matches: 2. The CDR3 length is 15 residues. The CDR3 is CASSLGRGGQETQYF. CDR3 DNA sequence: TGTGCCAGCAGCTTAGGGCGGGGGGGGCAAGAGACCCAGTACTTC.

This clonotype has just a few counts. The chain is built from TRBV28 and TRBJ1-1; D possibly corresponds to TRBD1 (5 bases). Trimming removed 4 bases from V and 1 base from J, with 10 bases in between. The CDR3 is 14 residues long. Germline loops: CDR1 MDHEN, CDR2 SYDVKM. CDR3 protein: CASSSPTENTEAFF. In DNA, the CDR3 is TGTGCCAGCAGTTCGCCGACAGAGAACACTGAAGCTTTCTTT. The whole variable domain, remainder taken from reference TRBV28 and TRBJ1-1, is DVKVTQSSRYLVKRTGEKVFLECVQDMDHENMFWYRQDPGLGLRLIYFSYDVKMKEKGDIPEGYSVSREKKERFSLILESASTNQTSMYLCASSSPTENTEAFFGQGTRLTVV.